The entry below gives a single T cell receptor beta chain sequence along with its context. Its antigen is still unknown. The CDR3 has 14 residues. The V gene lost 8 bases and the J gene lost 6 bases, with 17 bases spanning the gap. Germline values: CDR1 SNHLY, CDR2 FYNNEI. The PCR was carried out with 60 Vbeta primers and 13 Jbeta primers. Authors' data handling: A later analysis tallied 87 million or so unique TCR beta chains, 10 million to 12 million of them shared. The method was immunoSEQ multiplex PCR; TCRdb's version includes in-frame clones alone and lacks a portion of them. The V and J calls and clone size were taken over from that table, and D and trimming were inferred from the DNA. The data contain over 150,000 clones, roughly 80% of them singletons. The data stem from a study of cytomegalovirus exposure and HLA in healthy donors. Study findings and constraints: According to a later analysis, donors in an Asian-associated ancestry cluster reportedly had fewer N-insertions than the approximately 670-donor mean. Exclusion as indistinguishable affected some V segments, including TRBV6-2 and TRBV6-3.

Sequences were obtained from PBMCs. The sequence came from a man younger than 35 in good health and CMV-seropositive. The chain employs TRBV2 and TRBJ2-1; weak D call: TRBD2 (6 bases). CDR3 DNA: TGTGCCAGCTCTTCGGGAAGGGGAGGCAATGAGCAGTTCTTC. Translation gives CASSSGRGGNEQFF.